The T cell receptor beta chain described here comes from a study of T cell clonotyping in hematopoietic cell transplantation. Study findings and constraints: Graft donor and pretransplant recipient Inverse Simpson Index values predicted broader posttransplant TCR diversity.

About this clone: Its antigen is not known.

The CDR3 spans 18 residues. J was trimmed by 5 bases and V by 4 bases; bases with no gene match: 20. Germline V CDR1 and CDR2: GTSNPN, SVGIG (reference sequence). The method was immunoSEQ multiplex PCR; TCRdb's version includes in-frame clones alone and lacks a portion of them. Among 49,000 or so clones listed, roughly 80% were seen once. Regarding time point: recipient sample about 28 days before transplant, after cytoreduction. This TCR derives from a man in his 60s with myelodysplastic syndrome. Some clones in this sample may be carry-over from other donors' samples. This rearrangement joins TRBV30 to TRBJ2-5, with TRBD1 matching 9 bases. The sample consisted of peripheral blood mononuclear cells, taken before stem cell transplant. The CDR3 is CAWTKRPGRDRVYETQYF. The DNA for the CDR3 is TGTGCCTGGACGAAGAGACCTGGGCGGGACAGGGTGTATGAGACCCAGTACTTC.